Listed below are T cell receptor beta chains from one sample, sequenced in a study of T cells in Graves' hyperthyroidism and ophthalmopathy. TCRdb independently ran MiXCR on the multiplex PCR reads; one entry per CDR3 protein. This sample carries about 59,000 distinct CDR3 sequences, roughly 58% of them seen once, and the ten largest clones take 3.3%. Sequences were obtained from blood. These receptors originate from a woman between 55 and 75 years old with Graves' ophthalmopathy. The CDR3 runs from the conserved cysteine through the conserved F or W.

J | V | CDR3
TRBJ2-2 | TRBV11-2 | CASSLQGGTNTGELFF
TRBJ2-3 | TRBV11-3 | CASSLGQGAADTQYF
TRBJ1-2 | TRBV6-6 | CASSYRGGEYGYTF
TRBJ2-3 | TRBV20-1 | CSAPSGRAIDTQYF
TRBJ2-3 | TRBV9 | CASSVGPLAGGRTDTQYF
TRBJ2-7 | TRBV25-1 | CASSALLAGESYEQYF
TRBJ2-3 | TRBV7-2 | CASSSLGGFTDTQYF
TRBJ2-7 | TRBV7-9 | CASSRTVYEQYF
TRBJ2-1 | TRBV6-6 | CASSWDNRRFF
TRBJ1-1 | TRBV5-5 | CASSFKVGSPGTEAFF
TRBJ2-1 | TRBV29-1 | CSVEALDNEQFF
TRBJ1-6 | TRBV19 | CASSTEGAVAFFGQGLGTLHF
TRBJ2-7 | TRBV2 | CASARTGVEQYF
TRBJ2-7 | TRBV14 | CASSQDSGGAGEQYF
TRBJ2-7 | TRBV12-3/TRBV12-4 | CASSQAGTGADYEQYF
TRBJ2-3 | TRBV7-2 | CASSFRDRTDTQYF
TRBJ1-4 | TRBV9 | CASSPLPGVSDEKLFF
TRBJ2-3 | TRBV7-8 | CASSPGLAGGTGGTQYF
TRBJ2-7 | TRBV7-8 | CASSLAGNAYEQYF
TRBJ2-7 | TRBV20-1 | CSAPPASGSAYEQYF
TRBJ2-1 | TRBV20-1 | CSAIFAYGYTFGSGSRDEQFF
TRBJ2-7 | TRBV7-2 | CASSPRTGF
TRBJ2-1 | TRBV5-1 | CASGTSEYNEQFF
TRBJ2-7 | TRBV7-9 | CASRSDYSYEQYF
TRBJ1-6 | TRBV11-2 | CASSRETGNSPLHF
TRBJ2-1 | TRBV20-1 | CSAAAQVGTSGSHEQFF
TRBJ2-5 | TRBV20-1 | CSANRGLQETQYF
TRBJ2-7 | TRBV10-3 | CAIGEAGEVEQYF
TRBJ2-7 | TRBV6-2/TRBV6-3 | CASRGGTSGNYEQYF
TRBJ1-2 | TRBV5-1 | CASSLSGTANYGYTF
TRBJ1-6 | TRBV5-5 | CASNQDRGSSPLHF
TRBJ2-5 | TRBV20-1 | CSARDPSGVETQYF
TRBJ2-1 | TRBV4-2 | CASSPTSGGAHEQFF
TRBJ2-7 | TRBV28 | CASSSTGRGRNEQYF
TRBJ2-1 | TRBV12-3/TRBV12-4 | CASPRTRGGNEQFF
TRBJ2-1 | TRBV2 | CASSGDREYNERFF
TRBJ2-1 | TRBV25-1 | CASLLGGTFSSYNEQFF
TRBJ2-5 | TRBV12-3/TRBV12-4 | CASKTSRNQETQYF
TRBJ1-1 | TRBV27 | CASSPQGLVTEAFF
TRBJ2-5 | TRBV6-1 | CTSSWGKETQYF
TRBJ2-2 | TRBV5-4 | CASSQRGGRISGEPFF
TRBJ1-5 | TRBV20-1 | CSARGKGRQHF
TRBJ2-7 | TRBV7-7 | CASSLQGAHEQYF
TRBJ1-2 | TRBV11-1 | CASSLEQGSYGYTF
TRBJ2-5 | TRBV20-1 | CSAITSGGAQYF
TRBJ2-1 | TRBV9 | CASREGTGYNEQFF
TRBJ1-1 | TRBV10-1 | CASSEIVSVGSAVHSNTEAFF
TRBJ2-7 | TRBV10-1 | CASSESASGSYEQYF
TRBJ2-1 | TRBV7-3 | CASSTSGRAVHNEQFF
TRBJ2-1 | TRBV7-8 | CASSPRESGGRARSNEQFF
TRBJ1-4 | TRBV12-3/TRBV12-4 | CASSITGDNTEANEKLFF
TRBJ1-1 | TRBV2 | CASSDGASGSEAFF
TRBJ1-1 | TRBV5-1 | CASSLGVGLDTEAFF
TRBJ1-5 | TRBV12-5 | CASGFSGGNQPQHF
TRBJ1-2 | TRBV18 | CASSVDKLDGYTF